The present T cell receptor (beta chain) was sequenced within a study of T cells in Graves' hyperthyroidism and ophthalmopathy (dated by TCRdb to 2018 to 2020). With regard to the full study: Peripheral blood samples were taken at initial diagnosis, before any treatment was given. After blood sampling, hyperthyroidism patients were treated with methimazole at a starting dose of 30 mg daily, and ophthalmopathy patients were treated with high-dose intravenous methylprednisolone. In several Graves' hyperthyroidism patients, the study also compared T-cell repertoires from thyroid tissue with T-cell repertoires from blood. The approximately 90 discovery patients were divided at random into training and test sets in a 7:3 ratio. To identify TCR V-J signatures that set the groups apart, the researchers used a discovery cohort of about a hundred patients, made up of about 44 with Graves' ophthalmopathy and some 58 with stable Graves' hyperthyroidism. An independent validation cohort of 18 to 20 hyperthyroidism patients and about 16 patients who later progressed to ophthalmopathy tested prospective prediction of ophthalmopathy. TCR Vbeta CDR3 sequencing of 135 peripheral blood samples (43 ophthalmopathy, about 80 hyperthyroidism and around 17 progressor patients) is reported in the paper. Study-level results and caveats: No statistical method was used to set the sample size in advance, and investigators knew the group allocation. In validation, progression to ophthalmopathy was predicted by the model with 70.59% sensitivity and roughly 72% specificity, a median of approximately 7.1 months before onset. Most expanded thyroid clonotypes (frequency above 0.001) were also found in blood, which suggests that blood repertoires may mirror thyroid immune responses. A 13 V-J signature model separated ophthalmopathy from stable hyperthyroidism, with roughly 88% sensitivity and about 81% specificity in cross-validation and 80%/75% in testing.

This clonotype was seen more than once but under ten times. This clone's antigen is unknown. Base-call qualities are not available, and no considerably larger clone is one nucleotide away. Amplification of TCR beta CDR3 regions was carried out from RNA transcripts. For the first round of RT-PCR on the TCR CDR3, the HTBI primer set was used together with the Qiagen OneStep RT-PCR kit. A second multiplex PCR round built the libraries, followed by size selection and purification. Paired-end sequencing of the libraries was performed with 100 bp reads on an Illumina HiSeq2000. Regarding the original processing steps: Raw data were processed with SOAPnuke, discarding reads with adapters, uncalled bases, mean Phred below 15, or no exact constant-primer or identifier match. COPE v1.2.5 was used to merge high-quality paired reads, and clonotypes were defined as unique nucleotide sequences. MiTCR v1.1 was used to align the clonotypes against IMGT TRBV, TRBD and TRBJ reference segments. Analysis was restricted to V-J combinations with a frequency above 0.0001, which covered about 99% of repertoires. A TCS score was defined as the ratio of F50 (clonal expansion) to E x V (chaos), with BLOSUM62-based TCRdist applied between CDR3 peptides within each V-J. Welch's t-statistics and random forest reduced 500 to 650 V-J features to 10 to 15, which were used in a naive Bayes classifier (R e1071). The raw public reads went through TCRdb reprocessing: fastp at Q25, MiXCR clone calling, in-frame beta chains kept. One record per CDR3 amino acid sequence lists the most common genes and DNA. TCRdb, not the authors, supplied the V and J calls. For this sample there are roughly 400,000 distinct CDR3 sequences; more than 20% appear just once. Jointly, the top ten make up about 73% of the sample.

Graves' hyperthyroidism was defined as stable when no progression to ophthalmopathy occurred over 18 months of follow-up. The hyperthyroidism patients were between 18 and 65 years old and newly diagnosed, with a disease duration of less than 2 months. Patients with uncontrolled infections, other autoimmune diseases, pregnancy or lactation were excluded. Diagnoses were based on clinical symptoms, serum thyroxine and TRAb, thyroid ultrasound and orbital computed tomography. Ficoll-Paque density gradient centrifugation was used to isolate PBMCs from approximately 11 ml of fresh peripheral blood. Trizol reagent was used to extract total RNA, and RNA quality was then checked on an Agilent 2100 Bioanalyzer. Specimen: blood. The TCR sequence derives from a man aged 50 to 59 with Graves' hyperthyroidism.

CDR3 loop: CASSLEVRGYNEQFF. The nucleotide sequence is TGTGCCAGCAGCTTAGAGGTTAGGGGTTACAATGAGCAGTTCTTC. Rearrangement joined TRBV11-3 to TRBJ2-1; TRBD1 is possibly the D segment (5 matching bases). The germline V gene sets CDR1 to SGHNT and CDR2 to YENEEA. V and J lose 0 bases and 4 bases, and a span of 10 bases separates them. The CDR3, cysteine through phenylalanine, is 15 amino acids long. Only the CDR3 region is kept as DNA, spanning 45 bases read in frame from base 1.